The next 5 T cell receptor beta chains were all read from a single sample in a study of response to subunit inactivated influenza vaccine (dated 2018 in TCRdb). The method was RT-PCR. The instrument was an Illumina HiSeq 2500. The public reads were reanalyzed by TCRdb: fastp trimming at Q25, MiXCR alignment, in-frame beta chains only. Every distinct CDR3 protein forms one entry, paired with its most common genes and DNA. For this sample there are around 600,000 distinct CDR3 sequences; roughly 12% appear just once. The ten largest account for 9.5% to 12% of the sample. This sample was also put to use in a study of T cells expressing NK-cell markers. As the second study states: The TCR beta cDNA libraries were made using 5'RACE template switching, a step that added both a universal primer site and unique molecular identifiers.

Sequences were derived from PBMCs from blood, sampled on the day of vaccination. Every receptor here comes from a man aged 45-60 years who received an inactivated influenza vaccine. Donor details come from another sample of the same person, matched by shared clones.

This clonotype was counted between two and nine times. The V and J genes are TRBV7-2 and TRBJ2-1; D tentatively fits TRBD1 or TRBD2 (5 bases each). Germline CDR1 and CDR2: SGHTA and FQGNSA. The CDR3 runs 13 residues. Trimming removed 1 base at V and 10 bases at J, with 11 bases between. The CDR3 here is CASSLVPRGEQFF. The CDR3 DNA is TGTGCCAGCAGCTTAGTCCCCCGGGGCGAGCAGTTCTTC.

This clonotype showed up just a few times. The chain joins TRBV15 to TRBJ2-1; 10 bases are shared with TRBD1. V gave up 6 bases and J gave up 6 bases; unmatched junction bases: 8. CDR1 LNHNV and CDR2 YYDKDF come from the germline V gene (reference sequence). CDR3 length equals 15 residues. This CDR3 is CATRGGGQGINEQFF. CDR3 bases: TGTGCCACCAGGGGAGGGGGACAGGGGATCAATGAGCAGTTCTTC.

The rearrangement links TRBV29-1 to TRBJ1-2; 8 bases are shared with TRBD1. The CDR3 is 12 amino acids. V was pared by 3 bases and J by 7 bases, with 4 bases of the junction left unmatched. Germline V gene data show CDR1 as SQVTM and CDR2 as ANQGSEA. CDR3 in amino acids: CSVEQGARGYTF. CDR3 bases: TGCAGCGTTGAGCAGGGGGCTCGTGGCTACACCTTC.

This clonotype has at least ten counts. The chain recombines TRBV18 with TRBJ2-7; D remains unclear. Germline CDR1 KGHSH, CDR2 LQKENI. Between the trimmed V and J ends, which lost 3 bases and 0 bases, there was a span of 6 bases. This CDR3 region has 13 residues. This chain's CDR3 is CASSPGDSYEQYF. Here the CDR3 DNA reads TGTGCCAGCTCACCCGGCGACTCCTACGAGCAGTACTTC.

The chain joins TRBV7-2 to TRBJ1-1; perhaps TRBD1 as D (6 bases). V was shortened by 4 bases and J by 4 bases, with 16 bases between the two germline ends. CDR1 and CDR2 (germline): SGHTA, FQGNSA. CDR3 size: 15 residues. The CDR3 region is CASSSRTGSGTEAFF. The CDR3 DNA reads TGTGCCAGCAGCTCTCGTACAGGGTCCGGCACTGAAGCTTTCTTT.